What follows is one T cell receptor (beta chain) and its context. These data are taken from a study of blood T cell repertoires in COVID-19. For the study at large: The cDNA or gDNA used as material had been derived from T cells, B-cell-depleted T cells, or PBMCs.

As processed by the authors: The authors estimated nucleated cell counts from reference gene primer amplification. This table comes from immunoSEQ multiplex PCR, and its TCRdb copy is limited to in-frame clones, with some not included. The V and J calls and clone size were taken over from that table, and D and trimming were inferred from the DNA. The sample lists hundreds of thousands of clones, around four fifths occurring once. The CDR3 runs to 14 residues. Trimming removed 2 bases at V and 0 bases at J, with 7 bases between. Germline V gene data show CDR1 as MGHRA and CDR2 as YSYEKL. This chain uses TRBV4-1 with TRBJ1-2; no firm D call. The receptor's source is a woman aged 45-59 years with active or convalescent COVID-19. Specimen: peripheral blood. Here the CDR3 DNA reads TGCGCCAGCAGCCAAACAGCAGCTAACTATGGCTACACCTTC. Translating gives CASSQTAANYGYTF.